This TCR beta chain was sequenced during a study of CD8+ T cells in alopecia areata. Findings and caveats of the study: Clonality exceeded that of normal scalp in lesional scalp, most notably in alopecia totalis/universalis. Persistence in scalp and blood during tofacitinib was observed for many expanded lesional clones.

RNA was isolated and reverse transcribed to cDNA, the sequencing template. The method was immunoSEQ multiplex PCR; TCRdb's version includes in-frame clones alone and lacks a portion of them. The profile shows more than 200,000 clones, less than 50% of them singletons. Of note for this clone: The target antigen is unknown.

Germline CDR1 reads SGHRS; CDR2 reads YFSETQ. This CDR3 region has 14 residues. Trimming pared 1 base from V and 7 bases from J, leaving 12 bases between. Described treatment: oral pan-JAK inhibitor, 5-10 mg twice daily. The sequence derives from a human donor with alopecia areata. The gene calls are TRBV5-1 and TRBJ1-5, with D perhaps matching TRBD1 (5 bases). The material sequenced was CD4+ T cells sorted from blood, taken around week 37, from a patient treated with tofacitinib. The CDR3 is CASSLIGGGQPQHF. The CDR3 DNA reads TGCGCCAGCAGCTTGATTGGGGGTGGCCAGCCCCAGCATTTT.